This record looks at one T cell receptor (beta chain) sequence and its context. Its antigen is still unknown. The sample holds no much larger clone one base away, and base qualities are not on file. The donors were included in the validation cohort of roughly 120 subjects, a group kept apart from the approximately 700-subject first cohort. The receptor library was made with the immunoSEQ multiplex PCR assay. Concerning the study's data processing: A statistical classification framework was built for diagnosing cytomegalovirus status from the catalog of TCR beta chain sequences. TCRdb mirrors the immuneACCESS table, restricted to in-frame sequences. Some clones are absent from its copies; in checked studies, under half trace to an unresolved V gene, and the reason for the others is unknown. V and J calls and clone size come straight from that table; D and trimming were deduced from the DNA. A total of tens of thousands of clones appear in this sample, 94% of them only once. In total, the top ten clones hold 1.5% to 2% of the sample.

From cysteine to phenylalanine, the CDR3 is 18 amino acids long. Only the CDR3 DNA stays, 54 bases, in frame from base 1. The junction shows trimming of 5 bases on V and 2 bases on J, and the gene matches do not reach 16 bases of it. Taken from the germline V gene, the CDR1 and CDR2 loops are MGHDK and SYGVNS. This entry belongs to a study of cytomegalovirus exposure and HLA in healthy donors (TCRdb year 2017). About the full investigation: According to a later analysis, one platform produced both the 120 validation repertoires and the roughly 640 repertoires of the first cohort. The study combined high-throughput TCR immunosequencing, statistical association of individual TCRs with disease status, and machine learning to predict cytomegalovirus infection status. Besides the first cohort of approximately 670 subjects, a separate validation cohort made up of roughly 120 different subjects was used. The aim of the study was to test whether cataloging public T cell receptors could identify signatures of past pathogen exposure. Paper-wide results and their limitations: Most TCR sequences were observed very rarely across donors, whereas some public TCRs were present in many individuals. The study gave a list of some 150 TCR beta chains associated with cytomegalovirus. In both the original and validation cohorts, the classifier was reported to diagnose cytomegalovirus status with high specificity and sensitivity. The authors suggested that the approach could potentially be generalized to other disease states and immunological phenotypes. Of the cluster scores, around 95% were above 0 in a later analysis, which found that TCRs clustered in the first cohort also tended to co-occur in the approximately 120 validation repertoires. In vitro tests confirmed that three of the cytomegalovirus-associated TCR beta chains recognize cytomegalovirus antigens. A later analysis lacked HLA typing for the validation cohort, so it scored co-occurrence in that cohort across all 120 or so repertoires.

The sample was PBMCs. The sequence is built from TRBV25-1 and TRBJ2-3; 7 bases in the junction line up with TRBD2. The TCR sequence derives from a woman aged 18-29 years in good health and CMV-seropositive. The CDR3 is CASSPIFESSGHTDTQYF. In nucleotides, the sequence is TGTGCCAGCAGTCCGATCTTCGAGTCTAGCGGACACACAGATACGCAGTATTTT.